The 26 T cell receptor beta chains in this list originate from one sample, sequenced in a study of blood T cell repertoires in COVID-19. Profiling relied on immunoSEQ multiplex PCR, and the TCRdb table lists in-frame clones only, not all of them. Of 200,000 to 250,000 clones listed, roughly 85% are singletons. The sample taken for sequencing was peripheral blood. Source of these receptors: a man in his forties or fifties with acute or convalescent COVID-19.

CDR3 sequence: CASSLLSGANVLTF. The DNA for the CDR3 is TGTGCCAGCTCCCTCCTTTCTGGGGCCAACGTCCTGACTTTC. The rearrangement uses TRBV19 and TRBJ2-6; D not resolved. CDR1 is LNHDA, CDR2 SQIVND, per germline (reference sequence). V dropped 9 bases and J dropped 1 base, with 10 bases sitting between them. The CDR3 consists of 14 residues.

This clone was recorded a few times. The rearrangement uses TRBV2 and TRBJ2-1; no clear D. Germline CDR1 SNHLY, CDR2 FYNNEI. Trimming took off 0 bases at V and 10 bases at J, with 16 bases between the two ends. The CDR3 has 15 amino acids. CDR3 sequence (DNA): TGTGCCAGCAGTGAAGCTCCTGGGCCTTCCAGGGAGCAGTTCTTC. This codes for CASSEAPGPSREQFF.

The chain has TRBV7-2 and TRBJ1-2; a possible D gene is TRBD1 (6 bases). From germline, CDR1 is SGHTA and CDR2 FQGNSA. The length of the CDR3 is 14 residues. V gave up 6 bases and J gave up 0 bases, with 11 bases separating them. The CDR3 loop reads CASRADSPNYGYTF. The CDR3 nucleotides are TGTGCCAGCAGAGCGGACAGCCCTAACTATGGCTACACCTTC.

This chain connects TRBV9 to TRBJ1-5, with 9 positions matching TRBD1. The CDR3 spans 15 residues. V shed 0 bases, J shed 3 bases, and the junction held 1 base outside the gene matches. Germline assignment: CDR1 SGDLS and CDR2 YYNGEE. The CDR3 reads CASSVGTGDNQPQHF. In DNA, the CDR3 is TGTGCCAGCAGCGTAGGGACAGGGGACAATCAGCCCCAGCATTTT.

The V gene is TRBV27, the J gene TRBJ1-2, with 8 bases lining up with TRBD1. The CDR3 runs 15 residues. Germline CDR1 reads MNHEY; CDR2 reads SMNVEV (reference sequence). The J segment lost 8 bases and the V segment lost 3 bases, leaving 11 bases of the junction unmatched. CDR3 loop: CASSFTPDRAGGYTF. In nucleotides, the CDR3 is TGTGCCAGCAGTTTCACACCGGACAGGGCCGGGGGCTACACCTTC.

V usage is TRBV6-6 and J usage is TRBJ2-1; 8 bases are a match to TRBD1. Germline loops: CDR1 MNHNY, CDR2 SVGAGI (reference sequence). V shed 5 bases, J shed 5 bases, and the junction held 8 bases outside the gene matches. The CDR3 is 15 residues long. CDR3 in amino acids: CASSTGTGVNNEQFF. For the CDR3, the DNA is TGTGCCAGCAGTACTGGGACAGGAGTAAACAATGAGCAGTTCTTC.

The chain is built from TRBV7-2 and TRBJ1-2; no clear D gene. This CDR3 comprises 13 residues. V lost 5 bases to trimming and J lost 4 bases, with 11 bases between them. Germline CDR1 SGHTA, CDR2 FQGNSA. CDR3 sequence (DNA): TGTGCCAGCAGCCCCGACAAAACCTATGGCTACACCTTC. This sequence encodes CASSPDKTYGYTF.

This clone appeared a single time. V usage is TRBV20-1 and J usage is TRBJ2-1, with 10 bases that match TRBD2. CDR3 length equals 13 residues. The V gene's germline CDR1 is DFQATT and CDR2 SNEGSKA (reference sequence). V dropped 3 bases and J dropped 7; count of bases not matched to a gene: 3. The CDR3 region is CSASASGGNEQFF. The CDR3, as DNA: TGCAGTGCTAGTGCTAGCGGGGGAAATGAGCAGTTCTTC.

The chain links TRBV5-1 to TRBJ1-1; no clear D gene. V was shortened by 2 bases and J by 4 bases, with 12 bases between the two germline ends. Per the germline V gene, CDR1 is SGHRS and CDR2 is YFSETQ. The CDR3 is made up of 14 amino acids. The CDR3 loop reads CASSFTVEVTEAFF. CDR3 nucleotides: TGCGCCAGCAGCTTCACCGTTGAGGTCACTGAAGCTTTCTTT.

The CDR3 coding sequence is TGTGCCACCAGCACTAGGGACACCAGGAACACTGAAGCTTTCTTT. Translating gives CATSTRDTRNTEAFF. The V gene is TRBV15, the J gene TRBJ1-1; tentatively, D is TRBD1 (6 bases). The CDR3 covers 15 residues. V shed 4 bases and J shed 1 base, with 13 bases lying between them. CDR1 LNHNV and CDR2 YYDKDF come from the germline V gene (reference sequence).

CDR3 amino acids: CASSRDRVGYTF. CDR3 DNA: TGTGCCAGCAGTAGGGACAGGGTCGGTTACACCTTC. This chain uses TRBV12-3 or TRBV12-4 with TRBJ1-2, with 9 bases fitting TRBD1. The CDR3 sequence is 12 residues long. With 5 bases clipped from V and 11 bases from J, the junction kept 6 bases outside the gene matches.

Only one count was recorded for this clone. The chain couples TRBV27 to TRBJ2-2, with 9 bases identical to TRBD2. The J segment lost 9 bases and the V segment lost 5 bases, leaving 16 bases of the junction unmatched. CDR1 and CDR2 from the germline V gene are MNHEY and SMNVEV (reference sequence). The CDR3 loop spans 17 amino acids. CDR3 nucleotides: TGTGCCAGCAGTCCCAGGTCTAGCGGGGTCCTTGTTTGGGAGCTGTTTTTT. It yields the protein CASSPRSSGVLVWELFF.

For the CDR3, the DNA is TGTGCCAGCAGCGGGGGACAGCCTAGCACAGATACGCAGTATTTT. Protein: CASSGGQPSTDTQYF. The genes are TRBV7-9 and TRBJ2-3; 7 bases agree with TRBD1. This CDR3 contains 15 residues. J gave up 0 bases and V 5 bases, and 5 bases lay outside the gene matches. Germline V gene data show CDR1 as SEHNR and CDR2 as FQNEAQ (reference sequence).

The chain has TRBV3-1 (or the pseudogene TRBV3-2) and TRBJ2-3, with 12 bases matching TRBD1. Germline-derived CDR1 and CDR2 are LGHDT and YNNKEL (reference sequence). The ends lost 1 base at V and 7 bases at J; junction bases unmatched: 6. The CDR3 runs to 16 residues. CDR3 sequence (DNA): TGTGCCAGCAGCCAAGGGGGACAGGGGGCAGGATATACGCAGTATTTT. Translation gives CASSQGGQGAGYTQYF.

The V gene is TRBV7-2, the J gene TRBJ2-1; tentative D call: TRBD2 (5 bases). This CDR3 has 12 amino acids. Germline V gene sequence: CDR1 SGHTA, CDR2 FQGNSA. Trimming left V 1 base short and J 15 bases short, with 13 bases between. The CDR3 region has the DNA TGTGCCAGCAGCTTAGTTGACGAGGGAAGGTTCTTC. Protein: CASSLVDEGRFF.

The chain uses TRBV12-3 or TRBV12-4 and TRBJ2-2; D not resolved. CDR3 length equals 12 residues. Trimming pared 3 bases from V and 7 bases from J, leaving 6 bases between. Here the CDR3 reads CASSFYDGELFF. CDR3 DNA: TGTGCCAGCAGTTTCTATGACGGGGAGCTGTTTTTT.

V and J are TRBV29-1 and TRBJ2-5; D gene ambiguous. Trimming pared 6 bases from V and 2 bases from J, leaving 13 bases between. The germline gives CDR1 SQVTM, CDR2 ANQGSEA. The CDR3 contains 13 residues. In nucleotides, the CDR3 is TGCAGCGTGACTCCGGGTCCTCAAGAGACCCAGTACTTC. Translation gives CSVTPGPQETQYF. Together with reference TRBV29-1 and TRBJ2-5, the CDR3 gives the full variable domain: SAVISQKPSRDICQRGTSLTIQCQVDSQVTMMFWYRQQPGQSLTLIATANQGSEATYESGFVIDKFPISRPNLTFSTLTVSNMSPEDSSIYLCSVTPGPQETQYFGPGTRLLVL.

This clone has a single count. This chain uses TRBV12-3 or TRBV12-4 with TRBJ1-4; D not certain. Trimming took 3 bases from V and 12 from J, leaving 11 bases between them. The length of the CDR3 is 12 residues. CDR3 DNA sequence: TGTGCCAGCAGTTTGATACCTCAGGAACTGTTTTTT. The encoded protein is CASSLIPQELFF.

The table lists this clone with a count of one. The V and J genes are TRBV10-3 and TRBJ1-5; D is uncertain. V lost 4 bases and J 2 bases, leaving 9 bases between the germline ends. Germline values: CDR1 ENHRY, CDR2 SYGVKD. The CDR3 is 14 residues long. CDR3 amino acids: CAISVGDGNQPQHF. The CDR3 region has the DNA TGTGCCATCAGTGTGGGCGATGGCAATCAGCCCCAGCATTTT.

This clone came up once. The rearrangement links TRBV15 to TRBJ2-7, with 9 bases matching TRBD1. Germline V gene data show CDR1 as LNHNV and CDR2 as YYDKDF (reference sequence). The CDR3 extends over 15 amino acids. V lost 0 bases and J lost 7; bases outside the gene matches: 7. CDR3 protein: CATSRDTGTGIEQYF. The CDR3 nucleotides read TGTGCCACCAGCAGAGATACTGGGACAGGGATTGAGCAGTACTTC.

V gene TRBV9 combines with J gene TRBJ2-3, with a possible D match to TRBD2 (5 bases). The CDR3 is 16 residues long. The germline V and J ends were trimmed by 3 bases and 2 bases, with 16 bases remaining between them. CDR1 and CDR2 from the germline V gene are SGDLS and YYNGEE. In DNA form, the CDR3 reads TGTGCCAGCAGCGGAAACGGACTGGCGCTCACAGATACGCAGTATTTT. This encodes CASSGNGLALTDTQYF. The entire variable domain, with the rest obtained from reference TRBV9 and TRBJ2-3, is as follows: DSGVTQTPKHLITATGQRVTLRCSPRSGDLSVYWYQQSLDQGLQFLIQYYNGEERAKGNILERFSAQQFPDLHSELNLSSLELGDSALYFCASSGNGLALTDTQYFGPGTRLTVL.

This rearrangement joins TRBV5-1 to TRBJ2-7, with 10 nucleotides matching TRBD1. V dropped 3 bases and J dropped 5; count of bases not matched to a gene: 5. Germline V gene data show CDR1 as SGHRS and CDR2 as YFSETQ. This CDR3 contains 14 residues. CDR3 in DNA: TGCGCCAGCAGCTCGACAGGGGGCGCGGACGAGCAGTACTTC. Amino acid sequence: CASSSTGGADEQYF.

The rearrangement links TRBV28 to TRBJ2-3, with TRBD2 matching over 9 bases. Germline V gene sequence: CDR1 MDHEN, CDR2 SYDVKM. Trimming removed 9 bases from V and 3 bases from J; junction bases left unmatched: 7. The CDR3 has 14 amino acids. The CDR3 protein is CASTAGGLTDTQYF. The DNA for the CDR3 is TGTGCCAGTACAGCGGGGGGTTTGACAGATACGCAGTATTTT.

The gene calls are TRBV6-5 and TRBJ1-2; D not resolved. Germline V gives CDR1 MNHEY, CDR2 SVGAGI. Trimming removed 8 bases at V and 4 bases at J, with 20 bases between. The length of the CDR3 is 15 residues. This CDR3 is CASRGNSGRAYGYTF. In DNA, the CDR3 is TGTGCCAGCCGAGGAAATTCCGGGAGGGCCTATGGCTACACCTTC.

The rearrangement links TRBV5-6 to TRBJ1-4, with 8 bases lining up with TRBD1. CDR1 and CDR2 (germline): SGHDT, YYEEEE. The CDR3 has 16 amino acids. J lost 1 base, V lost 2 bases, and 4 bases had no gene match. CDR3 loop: CASSFGTGGTNEKLFF. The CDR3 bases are TGTGCCAGCAGCTTTGGGACAGGAGGAACTAATGAAAAACTGTTTTTT.

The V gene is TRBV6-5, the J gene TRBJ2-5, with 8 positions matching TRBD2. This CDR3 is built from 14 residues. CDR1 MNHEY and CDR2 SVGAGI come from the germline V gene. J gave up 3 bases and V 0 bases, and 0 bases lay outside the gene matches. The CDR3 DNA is TGTGCCAGCAGTTACTCCGGGGGGGAAGAGACCCAGTACTTC. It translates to CASSYSGGEETQYF.